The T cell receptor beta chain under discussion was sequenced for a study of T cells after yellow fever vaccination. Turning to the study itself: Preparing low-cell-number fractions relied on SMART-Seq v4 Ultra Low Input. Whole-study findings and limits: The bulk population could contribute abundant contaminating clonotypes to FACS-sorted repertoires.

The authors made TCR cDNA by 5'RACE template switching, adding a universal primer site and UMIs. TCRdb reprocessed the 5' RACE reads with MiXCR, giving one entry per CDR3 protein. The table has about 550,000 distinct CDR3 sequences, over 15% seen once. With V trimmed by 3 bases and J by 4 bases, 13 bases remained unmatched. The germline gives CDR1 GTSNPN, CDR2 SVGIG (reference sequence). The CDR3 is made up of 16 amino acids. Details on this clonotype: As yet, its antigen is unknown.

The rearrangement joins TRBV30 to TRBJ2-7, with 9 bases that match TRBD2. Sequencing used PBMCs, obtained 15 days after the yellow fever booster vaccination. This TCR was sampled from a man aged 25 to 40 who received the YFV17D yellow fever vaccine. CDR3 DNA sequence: TGTGCCTGGAGGGATAATTTAGCGGGAGCAGGATACGAGCAGTACTTC. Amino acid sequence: CAWRDNLAGAGYEQYF.